This T cell receptor (beta chain) is from a study of blood T cell repertoires in COVID-19. Background on the study: The analysed material was cDNA or gDNA that came from T cells, B-cell-depleted T cells, or PBMCs.

CDR1 is SGHRS and CDR2 is YFSETQ in the germline V gene. The CDR3 is 14 residues long. Losses at the gene ends were 4 bases for V and 1 base for J; bases not matched to a gene: 2. Using immunoSEQ multiplex PCR, the repertoire was profiled, and TCRdb retains in-frame clones only, with some absent. The sample holds more than 25,000 clones, about four fifths seen once. The material sequenced was peripheral blood. The chain recombines TRBV5-1 with TRBJ2-3; the match to TRBD1 covers 8 bases. This sequence originates from a man older than 75 with active COVID-19. CDR3 DNA sequence: TGCGCCAGCAGCCAGGGACAGGGCACAGATACGCAGTATTTT. Residues: CASSQGQGTDTQYF.